Listed here are 25 T cell receptor beta chains from one sample, sequenced in a study of cytomegalovirus exposure and HLA in healthy donors. Amplification used 60 Vbeta primers and 13 Jbeta primers. The table came from immunoSEQ multiplex PCR; TCRdb's copy has only in-frame clones and leaves some out. This table holds more than 100,000 clones, under 75% found once. Input material: PBMCs. These receptors were taken from a woman in her 40s in good health and CMV-seronegative.

This clone was seen a handful of times. The chain recombines TRBV28 with TRBJ2-7; 12 bases map to TRBD2. CDR3 size: 15 residues. Germline V gene data show CDR1 as MDHEN and CDR2 as SYDVKM. Germline trimming cut 3 bases from V and 6 bases from J; bases unmatched to any gene: 6. The CDR3 DNA sequence: TGTGCCAGCAGTTTCCCTCTAGCGGGGGGGGGCGAGCAGTACTTC. This translates into CASSFPLAGGGEQYF.

This chain connects TRBV19 to TRBJ1-3; D is possibly TRBD1 (5 bases). The CDR3 has 13 residues. Trimming cost V 3 bases and J 11 bases, with 14 bases left between them. Germline CDR1 LNHDA, CDR2 SQIVND (reference sequence). For the CDR3, the DNA is TGTGCCAGTAGTATGGGGCCGCAGGGCTCCATATATTTT. Its translation: CASSMGPQGSIYF.

The rearrangement joins TRBV18 to TRBJ1-1; D is ambiguous. Looked up from germline, CDR1 is KGHSH and CDR2 is LQKENI. The CDR3 length is 15 residues. V was pared by 6 bases and J by 10 bases, with 24 bases between. The CDR3 DNA reads TGTGCCAGCTCCCGTCCCCGGGATGGAGGGTACGGAGCTTTCTTT. Encoded protein: CASSRPRDGGYGAFF.

This clone was observed a few times. The rearrangement joins TRBV5-1 to TRBJ2-7, with D perhaps TRBD1 (6 bases). V lost 1 base to trimming and J lost 3 bases, with 17 bases between them. The CDR3 has 16 residues. Germline V gives CDR1 SGHRS, CDR2 YFSETQ. In nucleotides, the CDR3 is TGCGCCAGCAGCTTGCGCCCAGGGGATACAGGCTACGAGCAGTACTTC. Its translation is CASSLRPGDTGYEQYF. The full variable domain, completed using reference TRBV5-1 and TRBJ2-7, is KAGVTQTPRYLIKTRGQQVTLSCSPISGHRSVSWYQQTPGQGLQFLFEYFSETQRNKGNFPGRFSGRQFSNSRSEMNVSTLELGDSALYLCASSLRPGDTGYEQYFGPGTRLTVT.

The chain is built from TRBV19 and TRBJ2-1, with TRBD1 identical over 10 bases. CDR3 length: 15 residues. J was trimmed by 6 bases and V by 3 bases; bases with no gene match: 5. Germline V gene lookup returns CDR1 LNHDA and CDR2 SQIVND (reference sequence). CDR3 sequence reads: CASSISDRGLNEQFF. The CDR3 DNA reads as TGTGCCAGTAGTATCTCAGACAGGGGGCTCAATGAGCAGTTCTTC.

The chain uses TRBV7-9 and TRBJ2-3; 7 nucleotides align to TRBD1. The CDR3 totals 17 residues. The V gene's germline CDR1 is SEHNR and CDR2 FQNEAQ (reference sequence). J was trimmed by 4 bases and V by 4 bases; bases with no gene match: 14. The CDR3 coding sequence is TGTGCCAGCAGCTCCTCCCCGGCCTTGACAGGGCCAGATACGCAGTATTTT. This codes for CASSSSPALTGPDTQYF.

The J gene is TRBJ2-4, the V gene TRBV7-9, with D possibly being TRBD1 (7 bases). The CDR3 is 16 residues long. CDR1 is SEHNR, CDR2 FQNEAQ, per germline (reference sequence). V lost 5 bases, J lost 2 bases, and 16 bases lay in between. As DNA, the CDR3 is TGTGCCAGCAGCACCTTGACAGGGAGGACCAAAAACATTCAGTACTTC. Encoded protein: CASSTLTGRTKNIQYF.

The chain uses TRBV2 and TRBJ2-7, with TRBD1 matching over 7 bases. This CDR3 has 14 amino acids. Germline CDR1 is SNHLY and CDR2 is FYNNEI. V gave up 6 bases and J gave up 2 bases; unmatched junction bases: 7. CDR3 residues: CASRPGQLTYEQYF. Here the CDR3 DNA reads TGTGCCAGCAGGCCGGGACAGCTAACCTACGAGCAGTACTTC.

The chain couples TRBV29-1 to TRBJ1-2, with TRBD1 matching over 10 bases. The CDR3 spans 14 residues. With 5 bases clipped from V and 4 bases from J, the junction kept 7 bases outside the gene matches. Germline CDR1 is SQVTM and CDR2 is ANQGSEA. The CDR3 region has the DNA TGCAGCGTTCCCCTGGACAGGGGGGTCTATGGCTACACCTTC. This translates into CSVPLDRGVYGYTF.

This rearrangement joins TRBV30 to TRBJ2-3; 8 bases match TRBD2. V lost 4 bases to trimming and J lost 5 bases; unmatched junction nucleotides: 8. The length of the CDR3 is 14 residues. CDR1 and CDR2 (germline): GTSNPN, SVGIG (reference sequence). CDR3 in amino acids: CAWKHTGGKDTQYF. The CDR3 DNA reads as TGTGCCTGGAAACACACGGGGGGGAAAGATACGCAGTATTTT.

This chain connects TRBV2 to TRBJ1-3; TRBD1 matches at 10 bases. V shed 8 bases and J 7 bases; nucleotides not matched to a gene: 2. The germline V gene encodes CDR1 SNHLY and CDR2 FYNNEI. The CDR3 is made up of 12 amino acids. CDR3 amino acids: CASGTGVNTIYF. The DNA for the CDR3 is TGTGCCAGCGGGACAGGGGTGAACACCATATATTTT. The variable domain in full, with the rest retrieved from reference TRBV2 and TRBJ1-3, is EPEVTQTPSHQVTQMGQEVILRCVPISNHLYFYWYRQILGQKVEFLVSFYNNEISEKSEIFDDQFSVERPDGSNFTLKIRSTKLEDSAMYFCASGTGVNTIYFGEGSWLTVV.

V and J are TRBV11-2 and TRBJ1-1; D is uncertain. Trimming left V 1 base short and J 8 bases short, with 11 bases between. CDR3 length: 13 amino acids. Germline V CDR1 and CDR2: SGHAT, FQNNGV. CDR3 region: CASSLASDYEAFF. CDR3 DNA sequence: TGTGCCAGCAGCTTAGCCTCCGACTACGAAGCTTTCTTT.

The V call is TRBV19, the J call TRBJ2-2; 8 bases are a match to TRBD1. Germline CDR1 is LNHDA and CDR2 is SQIVND (reference sequence). The CDR3 contains 16 residues. J lost 7 bases, V lost 5 bases, and 12 bases had no gene match. CDR3: CASSLRLQGAIGELFF. CDR3 bases: TGTGCCAGTAGTCTAAGACTCCAGGGGGCGATCGGGGAGCTGTTTTTT. Variable domain in full (rest from reference TRBV19 and TRBJ2-2): DGGITQSPKYLFRKEGQNVTLSCEQNLNHDAMYWYRQDPGQGLRLIYYSQIVNDFQKGDIAEGYSVSREKKESFPLTVTSAQKNPTAFYLCASSLRLQGAIGELFFGEGSRLTVL.

This chain connects TRBV9 to TRBJ1-4; TRBD1 matches at 7 bases. This CDR3 has 15 residues. Trimming removed 4 bases from V and 4 bases from J; junction bases left unmatched: 7. Germline CDR1 and CDR2: SGDLS and YYNGEE. CDR3 sequence: CASSISGQDNEKLFF. Here the CDR3 DNA reads TGTGCCAGCAGCATATCAGGACAGGATAATGAAAAACTGTTTTTT.

This clone was seen only a few times. The J gene is TRBJ2-1, the V gene TRBV5-1; D perhaps matches TRBD1 (6 bases). CDR1 SGHRS and CDR2 YFSETQ come from the germline V gene. V was pared by 2 bases and J by 2 bases, with 11 bases between. The CDR3 covers 15 residues. CDR3 coding DNA: TGCGCCAGCAGCTTTCAGGGGAGCACCTACAATGAGCAGTTCTTC. Its translation is CASSFQGSTYNEQFF.

The V and J genes are TRBV29-1 and TRBJ1-1; 9 nucleotides match TRBD1. In germline, CDR1 is SQVTM, CDR2 ANQGSEA. Trimming took 4 bases from V and 5 from J; bases not matched to a gene: 5. The CDR3 has 13 residues. The CDR3 sequence: CSVGPGQGTEAFF. CDR3 DNA: TGCAGCGTTGGACCTGGACAGGGGACTGAAGCTTTCTTT.

V is TRBV25-1 and J is TRBJ1-4, with D hard to call. The CDR3 consists of 14 residues. The germline CDR1 and CDR2 sequences are MGHDK and SYGVNS. V lost 3 bases and J lost 3, with 8 bases in between. The CDR3 sequence is CASSEHSSNEKLFF. The CDR3 nucleotides are TGTGCCAGCAGTGAGCACAGCTCTAATGAAAAACTGTTTTTT.

The chain is built from TRBV28 and TRBJ2-3, with a tentative D call TRBD1 (5 bases). The CDR3 extends over 15 amino acids. The V gene lost 4 bases and the J gene lost 3 bases, with 14 bases spanning the gap. Germline CDR1 and CDR2: MDHEN and SYDVKM. For the CDR3, the DNA is TGTGCCAGCAGTTCGATCACACAGGTAACAGATACGCAGTATTTT. It is translated as CASSSITQVTDTQYF.

The chain combines TRBV29-1 with TRBJ1-6; 7 nucleotides match TRBD1. V trimming: 5 bases; J trimming: 7 bases; junction bases outside the gene matches: 5. From germline, CDR1 is SQVTM and CDR2 ANQGSEA. This CDR3 has 13 residues. CDR3 DNA: TGCAGCGTTAGGGACAGAGAAAATTCACCCCTCCACTTT. Protein product: CSVRDRENSPLHF.

This clone was detected a few times. V gene TRBV9 combines with J gene TRBJ1-2; 7 positions match TRBD1. Trimming cost V 0 bases and J 3 bases; bases outside gene matches: 2. The V gene's germline CDR1 is SGDLS and CDR2 YYNGEE. The CDR3 is 14 amino acids. The CDR3 reads CASSVGDSYYGYTF. The CDR3 coding sequence is TGTGCCAGCAGCGTAGGGGACAGCTACTATGGCTACACCTTC.

This clone was counted between two and nine times. V is TRBV27 and J is TRBJ1-5; the match to TRBD1 covers 7 bases. J was trimmed by 3 bases and V by 1 base; bases with no gene match: 6. There are 16 residues in the CDR3. CDR1 is MNHEY, CDR2 SMNVEV, per germline (reference sequence). The CDR3 reads CASSLYAGGSNQPQHF. CDR3 coding DNA: TGTGCCAGCAGTTTATATGCAGGGGGGTCCAATCAGCCCCAGCATTTT.

The chain carries TRBV2 and TRBJ2-5; 10 bases match TRBD1. From germline, CDR1 is SNHLY and CDR2 FYNNEI. This CDR3 has 15 amino acids. The J segment lost 5 bases and the V segment lost 7 bases, leaving 10 bases of the junction unmatched. For the CDR3, the DNA is TGTGCCAGCACGGGACAGGGGATGGGTTGGGAGACCCAGTACTTC. This translates into CASTGQGMGWETQYF.

This clone was recorded only once. The chain has TRBV28 and TRBJ2-7, with 7 bases fitting TRBD1. This CDR3 is 11 amino acids long. Germline V gene sequence: CDR1 MDHEN, CDR2 SYDVKM. Unmatched junction bases numbered 7, after V lost 4 bases and J lost 13 bases. The CDR3 sequence: CASSSRDSPYF. The CDR3 DNA sequence: TGTGCCAGCAGTTCCCGGGACAGCCCCTACTTC.

This rearrangement joins TRBV7-2 to TRBJ1-1, with 7 bases lining up with TRBD1. Germline CDR1 reads SGHTA; CDR2 reads FQGNSA. The CDR3 has 18 residues. Trimming at V came to 5 bases and at J to 6 bases, leaving 21 bases not matched to a gene. For the CDR3, the DNA is TGTGCCAGCAGCCTTGGGGGCACAGGGGCCCGGGGTTGGGCTGAAGCTTTCTTT. Its translation is CASSLGGTGARGWAEAFF.

The CDR3: CASSQGVIRSAEAFF. CDR3 sequence (DNA): TGCGCCAGCAGCCAAGGGGTGATCCGTAGCGCTGAAGCTTTCTTT. The chain employs TRBV4-3 and TRBJ1-1, with D hard to call. Germline V lookup: CDR1 LGHNA, CDR2 YSLEER. V was trimmed by 1 base and J by 6 bases, leaving 15 bases between them. The CDR3 runs to 15 residues.